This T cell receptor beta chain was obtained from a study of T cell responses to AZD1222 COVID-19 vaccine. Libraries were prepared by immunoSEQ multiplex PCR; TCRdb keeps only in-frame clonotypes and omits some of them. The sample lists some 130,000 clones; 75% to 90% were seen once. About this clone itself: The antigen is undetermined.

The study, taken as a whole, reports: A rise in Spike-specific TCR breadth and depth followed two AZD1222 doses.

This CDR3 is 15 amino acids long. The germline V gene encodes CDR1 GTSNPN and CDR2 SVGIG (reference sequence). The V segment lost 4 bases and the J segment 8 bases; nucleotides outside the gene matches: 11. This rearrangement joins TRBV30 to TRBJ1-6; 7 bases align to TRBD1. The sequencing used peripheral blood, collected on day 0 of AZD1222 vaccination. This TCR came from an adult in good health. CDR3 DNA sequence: TGTGCCTGGATAAAGGGCCAGGGGGGCTATTCACCCCTCCACTTT. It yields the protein CAWIKGQGGYSPLHF.